Below, 12 T cell receptor beta chains from the same sample are listed, as sequenced in a study of T cell repertoires in cytomegalovirus infection. These receptors' targets are unknown. MiXCR, run by TCRdb on the reads, gives a single entry per CDR3 protein. Among around 89,000 distinct CDR3 sequences, 25% to 30% were seen once, and the ten largest hold approximately 75%. Material: CD8+ T cells from cultured PBMCs, obtained from culture after CMV antigen stimulation. These receptors originate from a human donor in good health (CMV status not recorded). Some clones in this sample may be carry-over from other donors' samples.

This clonotype came up many times. The genes are TRBV4-2 and TRBJ2-7, with TRBD2 identical over 7 bases. J was trimmed by 4 bases and V by 0 bases; bases with no gene match: 6. Germline lookup yields CDR1 LGHNA and CDR2 YNFKEQ. The CDR3 runs to 15 residues. CDR3 DNA sequence: TGTGCCAGCAGCCAAGAGGGCGGGGGTCTGTACGAGCAGTACTTC. It encodes CASSQEGGGLYEQYF.

This sequence joins TRBV23-1 and TRBJ2-2; 8 positions match TRBD2. TRBV23-1 is known as an ORF, though its function is uncertain. CDR3 size: 15 residues. Trimming removed 8 bases from V and 0 bases from J; junction bases left unmatched: 5. For the CDR3, the DNA is TGCGCCAGCCTTCGGGGGGGGACGAACACCGGGGAGCTGTTTTTT. Translated: CASLRGGTNTGELFF.

This rearrangement joins TRBV19 to TRBJ2-2; 9 bases match TRBD2. Germline lookup yields CDR1 LNHDA and CDR2 SQIVND (reference sequence). V was pared by 5 bases and J by 1 base, with 5 bases of the junction left unmatched. CDR3 size: 16 residues. In nucleotides, the CDR3 is TGTGCCAGTAGTGTGGTAGCGGGGGAGAACACCGGGGAGCTGTTTTTT. It is translated as CASSVVAGENTGELFF. The whole variable domain, remainder taken from reference TRBV19 and TRBJ2-2, is DGGITQSPKYLFRKEGQNVTLSCEQNLNHDAMYWYRQDPGQGLRLIYYSQIVNDFQKGDIAEGYSVSREKKESFPLTVTSAQKNPTAFYLCASSVVAGENTGELFFGEGSRLTVL.

The sample holds a few counts of this clonotype. This chain uses TRBV7-6 with TRBJ2-7; D unclear. Deletions cut 5 bases from V and 4 bases from J, with 9 bases between. The CDR3 sequence is 12 residues long. Per the germline V gene, CDR1 is SGHVS and CDR2 is FNYEAQ. The DNA for the CDR3 is TGTGCCAGCAGCCCCCAGCGTTACGAGCAGTACTTC. This translates into CASSPQRYEQYF. Variable domain in full (rest from reference TRBV7-6 and TRBJ2-7): GAGVSQSPRYKVTKRGQDVALRCDPISGHVSLYWYRQALGQGPEFLTYFNYEAQQDKSGLPNDRFSAERPEGSISTLTIQRTEQRDSAMYRCASSPQRYEQYFGPGTRLTVT.

The chain joins TRBV7-8 to TRBJ2-2; the D call may be TRBD1 or TRBD2 (7 bases each). Per the germline V gene, CDR1 is SGHVS and CDR2 is FQNEAQ. This CDR3 is 16 amino acids long. V was shortened by 5 bases and J by 3 bases, with 16 bases between the two germline ends. The CDR3: CASSPGGGQDTGELFF. The CDR3 coding sequence is TGTGCCAGCAGCCCAGGGGGGGGTCAGGACACCGGGGAGCTGTTTTTT.

J is TRBJ2-7 and V is TRBV7-2; 9 positions match TRBD1. Trimming took 3 bases from V and 3 from J; bases not matched to a gene: 3. The CDR3 runs 14 residues. CDR1 is SGHTA and CDR2 is FQGNSA in the germline V gene. The CDR3 region is CASSFLGQGYEQYF. CDR3 nucleotide sequence: TGTGCCAGCAGCTTTCTGGGACAGGGCTACGAGCAGTACTTC. Filled out from reference TRBV7-2 and TRBJ2-7, the complete variable domain reads GAGVSQSPSNKVTEKGKDVELRCDPISGHTALYWYRQSLGQGLEFLIYFQGNSAPDKSGLPSDRFSAERTGGSVSTLTIQRTQQEDSAVYLCASSFLGQGYEQYFGPGTRLTVT.

CDR3 in amino acids: CASSPGGLYEQYF. The CDR3 bases are TGTGCCAGCAGCCCGGGGGGTCTCTACGAGCAGTACTTC. The chain links TRBV5-6 to TRBJ2-7; 7 bases match TRBD2. V dropped 4 bases and J dropped 3; count of bases not matched to a gene: 4. This CDR3 is built from 13 residues. CDR1 and CDR2 from the germline V gene are SGHDT and YYEEEE.

The DNA for the CDR3 is TGTGCCAGCAGTCCTCGGACAGTTTCAGATACGCAGTATTTT. Translated, it gives CASSPRTVSDTQYF. The chain has TRBV27 and TRBJ2-3; perhaps TRBD1 as D (6 bases). CDR1 and CDR2 from the germline V gene are MNHEY and SMNVEV (reference sequence). This CDR3 region has 14 residues. V lost 5 bases, J lost 4 bases, and 13 bases lay in between.

This clonotype turned up a few times. The genes are TRBV7-6 and TRBJ2-7; D might be TRBD1 (5 bases). Looked up from germline, CDR1 is SGHVS and CDR2 is FNYEAQ. V was shortened by 1 base and J by 1 base, with 8 bases between the two germline ends. The CDR3 loop spans 14 amino acids. The CDR3 is CASSLGAGSYEQYF. DNA for the CDR3: TGTGCCAGCAGCTTAGGGGCAGGGTCCTACGAGCAGTACTTC.

This clonotype was recorded only once. The V gene is TRBV20-1, the J gene TRBJ2-7, with D tentatively TRBD1 or TRBD2 (6 bases each). Trimming stripped 2 bases from V and 1 base from J, with 15 bases between. This CDR3 spans 15 amino acids. Germline V lookup: CDR1 DFQATT, CDR2 SNEGSKA (reference sequence). CDR3 sequence (DNA): TGCAGTGCTAGACCTCTAGAGGGGGGATCCTACGAGCAGTACTTC. Translated, it gives CSARPLEGGSYEQYF.

This clonotype turned up a few times. The chain recombines TRBV20-1 with TRBJ2-5; D uncertain. Trimming pared 2 bases from V and 3 bases from J, leaving 13 bases between. CDR3 length equals 14 residues. Germline V gene lookup returns CDR1 DFQATT and CDR2 SNEGSKA (reference sequence). The CDR3 bases are TGCAGTGCTAGATTAGCCCTCACGGAAGAGACCCAGTACTTC. Its translation is CSARLALTEETQYF.

The table lists this clonotype with many counts. The chain combines TRBV12-3 or TRBV12-4 with TRBJ1-2; 8 bases match TRBD1. The J segment lost 6 bases and the V segment lost 0 bases, leaving 6 bases of the junction unmatched. There are 15 residues in the CDR3. The CDR3 coding sequence is TGTGCCAGCAGTTTAGCGCAGGGGGCGCTTCATGGCTACACCTTC. Residues: CASSLAQGALHGYTF.